Shown below are 6 T cell receptor beta chains from a single sample sequenced in a study of T cells in Graves' hyperthyroidism and ophthalmopathy. RNA transcripts gave rise to amplified TCR beta CDR3 regions. Using the HTBI primer set, a first-round RT-PCR was run on the TCR CDR3. TCRdb itself ran the multiplex PCR reads through MiXCR, one entry per CDR3 protein. Seen here are a few hundred thousand distinct CDR3 sequences, about a sixth observed once, and the top ten hold around 7.3%. Sample: blood. The receptors shown here come from a woman in her 30s with Graves' hyperthyroidism.

This clonotype was found a few times. This chain uses TRBV27 with TRBJ2-5; 10 positions match TRBD2. Trimming at V came to 8 bases and at J to 3 bases, leaving 6 bases not matched to a gene. Germline V gives CDR1 MNHEY, CDR2 SMNVEV (reference sequence). This CDR3 is 14 amino acids long. The CDR3 nucleotides are TGTGCCAGCCGCCGAGGACTAGCGGAAGAGACCCAGTACTTC. Residues: CASRRGLAEETQYF.

V and J are TRBV19 and TRBJ2-7; tentative D call: TRBD2 (6 bases). Trimming shortened V by 0 bases and J by 3 bases, and 15 bases separated the two germline ends. CDR3 length: 16 amino acids. CDR1 and CDR2 (germline): LNHDA, SQIVND (reference sequence). The CDR3 DNA is TGTGCCAGTAGTATAGATATGGGTAGGGAGGTCTACGAGCAGTACTTC. As protein: CASSIDMGREVYEQYF.

This chain connects TRBV6-2 or TRBV6-3 to TRBJ1-1; D unresolved. Germline V gives CDR1 MNHEY, CDR2 SVGEGT. The CDR3 runs 15 residues. Trimming pared 1 base from V and 7 bases from J, leaving 16 bases between. For the CDR3, the DNA is TGTGCCAGCAGTTACTTCACTTCGGGGAACCATGAAGCTTTCTTT. Amino acids: CASSYFTSGNHEAFF.

This clonotype has more than one count but fewer than ten. The chain uses TRBV4-2 and TRBJ2-3; D is possibly TRBD1 (6 bases). V dropped 1 base and J dropped 2 bases, with 13 bases sitting between them. The length of the CDR3 is 16 residues. Germline assignment: CDR1 LGHNA and CDR2 YNFKEQ. CDR3 amino acids: CASSQGTGTTTDTQYF. In DNA, the CDR3 is TGTGCCAGCAGCCAAGGCACAGGGACCACCACAGATACGCAGTATTTT.

A word on this clonotype: Being one base from a much bigger clone, this may be a read error. The genes are TRBV9 and TRBJ2-1; 13 positions match TRBD2. The J call may not be correct, given that the DNA end is closer to TRBJ2-7. The length of the CDR3 is 15 residues. The germline CDR1 and CDR2 sequences are SGDLS and YYNGEE. CDR3 sequence (DNA): TGTGCCAGCAGCGCGACTAGCGGGAGGCTGAATGAGCAGTACTTC. Encoded protein: CASSATSGRLNEQYF.

In its sample, this clonotype was seen a few times. CDR3 coding DNA: TGTGCCAGCAGTGGGGGGAGAACTAATGAAAAACTGTTTTTT. Its translation: CASSGGRTNEKLFF. The chain uses TRBV6-4 and TRBJ1-4; TRBD1 might be the D (5 bases). The V and J ends lost 4 bases and 1 base respectively, with 7 bases between them. The length of the CDR3 is 14 residues. Germline values: CDR1 MRHNA, CDR2 SNTAGT.